This TCR beta chain is drawn from a study of shared clonotypes between healthy human individuals. The assay was immunoSEQ multiplex PCR, and TCRdb's table has in-frame clones only and misses some. Here the sample spans roughly 500,000 clones, 79% being singletons. CDR1 and CDR2 (germline): SGHNT, YENEEA. The CDR3 extends over 16 amino acids. J gave up 2 bases and V 5 bases, and 11 bases lay outside the gene matches. Source material: PBMCs. The receptor's source is a woman in her forties in good health. Some clones in this sample may be carry-over from other donors' samples. The chain uses TRBV11-3 and TRBJ2-7; 8 bases are a match to TRBD1. The CDR3 DNA follows: TGTGCCAGCAGCATCAGGGGGGACAGGATCCCCTACGAGCAGTACTTC. This sequence encodes CASSIRGDRIPYEQYF.